The entry that follows covers one TCR beta chain sequence. A J-beta primer mix and a sample-barcoded 5' primer were used in a second PCR of about 7 to 11 cycles. Using its own MiXCR run on the 5' RACE reads, TCRdb lists one record per CDR3 protein. The sample lists 890,000 or so distinct CDR3 sequences; around 68% were seen once. Between the trimmed V and J ends, which lost 0 bases and 6 bases, there was a span of 11 bases. CDR1 is SGHRS and CDR2 is YFSETQ in the germline V gene. The CDR3 has 14 amino acids. This entry comes from a study of blood T cells in healthy people across ages. This chain joins TRBV5-1 and TRBJ2-3; D is possibly TRBD2 (5 bases). Sequencing was carried out using blood. This TCR derives from a man between 25 and 39 years old in good health. The CDR3 is CASSLGQDWDTQYF. Written as DNA, the CDR3 is TGCGCCAGCAGCTTGGGGCAGGACTGGGATACGCAGTATTTT.